This TCR beta chain was sequenced during a study of memory CD4+ T cells and cytomegalovirus serostatus. Study-level findings and limits: Suggested: most of the CMV-linked TCR signature lies in CD4+ memory cells.

Turning to this clone: Its antigen is still unknown.

The sort gate was single viable CD3+CD4+CD8-CD45RO+ cells for memory CD4+ T cells. Measured with immunoSEQ multiplex PCR; TCRdb has only the in-frame clones, and not every one. This table has roughly 45,000 clones, about three quarters appearing once. Germline trimming cut 4 bases from V and 5 bases from J; bases unmatched to any gene: 8. This CDR3 is built from 15 residues. CDR1 SGHVS and CDR2 FNYEAQ come from the germline V gene. The origin of this receptor is an adult in good health and CMV-seronegative. J is TRBJ2-5 and V is TRBV7-6; 9 nucleotides line up with TRBD2. The material sequenced was memory CD4+ T cells from blood. The CDR3 loop reads CASSSSRTSAETQYF. CDR3 coding DNA: TGTGCCAGCAGCTCGTCCAGGACTAGCGCCGAGACCCAGTACTTC.